This T cell receptor beta chain stems from a study of human T cells and chemical hapten exposure. TCRdb independently ran MiXCR on the RACE reads; one entry per CDR3 protein. The sample contains some 65,000 distinct CDR3 sequences, 5.5% to 7.5% of which appear only once. Comment on this clonotype: Its matching antigen is unknown.

Stated time point: healthy volunteer bleed at 6 weeks. Unfractionated whole blood yielded the extracted total RNA. Overall study results and limits: Among TCRs, those above 1 in 1000 frequency were unaffected by DPC sensitization.

The CDR3 spans 14 residues. The ends were cut back, 0 bases at V and 2 bases at J, with 6 bases in the middle. Germline lookup yields CDR1 LGHDT and CDR2 YNNKEL (reference sequence). The chain links TRBV3-1 to TRBJ2-3, with D unresolved. The origin of this receptor is a female donor in good health. Some clones in this sample may be carry-over from other donors' samples. Sequencing used whole blood. CDR3 loop: CASSQEIVTDTQYF. CDR3 nucleotide sequence: TGTGCCAGCAGCCAAGAAATAGTCACAGATACGCAGTATTTT.